Only one count was recorded for the clone carrying this TCR beta chain. This sample was taken from a study of identifying expanded T cells in peripheral blood. This table comes from immunoSEQ multiplex PCR, and its TCRdb copy is limited to in-frame clones, with some not included. The repertoire includes roughly 100,000 clones, approximately 88% of them detected once, and less than 15% sits in the top ten. Germline values: CDR1 SGHAT, CDR2 FQNNGV. The CDR3 runs to 16 residues. V dropped 7 bases and J dropped 2 bases, with 15 bases sitting between them. Sequencing was carried out using blood. This chain links TRBV11-2 with TRBJ2-6; D remains unclear. This receptor was obtained from a person aged 18-70 years in good health. The CDR3 DNA sequence: TGTGCCAGCACCCTAAGGGCTCGGGCTGGGGCCAACGTCCTGACTTTC. Protein: CASTLRARAGANVLTF.